The T cell receptor (beta chain) under discussion was sequenced for a study of early T cells in non-severe SARS-CoV-2 infection. This CDR3 region has 15 residues. Germline assignment: CDR1 SEHNR and CDR2 FQNEAQ (reference sequence). V dropped 5 bases and J dropped 2; count of bases not matched to a gene: 1. TCRdb analysed the 5' RACE reads with MiXCR anew, one entry per CDR3 protein. The table shows 50,000 or so distinct CDR3 sequences, with 10% to 15% occurring only once. The sample holds many counts of this clonotype. The sequence derives from an adult who was a healthcare worker with PCR-confirmed SARS-CoV-2 infection or an uninfected control (not recorded which). V and J are TRBV7-9 and TRBJ2-1, with 12 bases lining up with TRBD1. What was sequenced was whole blood. CDR3: CASSGDRGPYNEQFF. The CDR3 DNA reads TGTGCCAGCAGCGGGGACAGGGGGCCCTACAATGAGCAGTTCTTC. Together with reference TRBV7-9 and TRBJ2-1, the CDR3 gives the full variable domain: DTGVSQNPRHKITKRGQNVTFRCDPISEHNRLYWYRQTLGQGPEFLTYFQNEAQLEKSRLLSDRFSAERPKGSFSTLEIQRTEQGDSAMYLCASSGDRGPYNEQFFGPGTRLTVL.